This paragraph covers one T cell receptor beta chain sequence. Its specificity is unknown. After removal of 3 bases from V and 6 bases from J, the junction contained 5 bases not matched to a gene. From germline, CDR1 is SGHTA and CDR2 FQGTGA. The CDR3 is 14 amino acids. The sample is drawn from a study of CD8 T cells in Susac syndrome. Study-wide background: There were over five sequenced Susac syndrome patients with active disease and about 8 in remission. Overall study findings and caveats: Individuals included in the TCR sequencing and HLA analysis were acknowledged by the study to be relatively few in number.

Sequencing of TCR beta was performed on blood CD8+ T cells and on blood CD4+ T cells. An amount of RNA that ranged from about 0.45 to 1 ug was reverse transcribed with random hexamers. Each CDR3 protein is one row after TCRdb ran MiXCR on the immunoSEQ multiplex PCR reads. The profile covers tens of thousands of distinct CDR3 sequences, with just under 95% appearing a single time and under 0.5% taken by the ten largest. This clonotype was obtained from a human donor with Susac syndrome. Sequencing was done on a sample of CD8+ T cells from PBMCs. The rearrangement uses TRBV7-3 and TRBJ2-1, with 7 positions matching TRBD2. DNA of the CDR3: TGTGCCAGCAGCTTTGGCGGGAGAAGCAATGAGCAGTTCTTC. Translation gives CASSFGGRSNEQFF.